This T cell receptor beta chain derives from a study of T cell responses to AZD1222 COVID-19 vaccine. The assay was immunoSEQ multiplex PCR, and TCRdb's table has in-frame clones only and misses some. Among 160,000 or so clones listed, 75% to 95% were seen once. In germline, CDR1 is GTSNPN, CDR2 SVGIG (reference sequence). CDR3 length: 11 residues. V was pared by 7 bases and J by 1 base, with 7 bases between. The rearrangement uses TRBV30 and TRBJ1-1; no definite D call. The sequencing here drew on peripheral blood, taken on day 0 of AZD1222 vaccination. This sequence was found in an adult in good health. CDR3 nucleotide sequence: TGTGCCTCTCAGGAGAACACTGAAGCTTTCTTT. Translating it yields CASQENTEAFF.